These 3 T cell receptor beta chains were sequenced from one sample in a study of blood T cell repertoires in COVID-19. Some clones are missing from TCRdb's copy, which holds only in-frame ones; the method was immunoSEQ multiplex PCR. The sample shows fewer than 200,000 clones, about 80% of them seen only once. The sequenced sample consisted of PBMCs or T cells enriched from blood (not recorded which). These receptor sequences come from a man in his fifties or sixties who had recovered from COVID-19.

Of note for this clone: Additional DNA sequences in this sample encode the identical CDR3. This rearrangement joins TRBV5-1 to TRBJ2-3; D gene unclear. Per the germline V gene, CDR1 is SGHRS and CDR2 is YFSETQ. The germline V and J ends were trimmed by 0 bases and 1 base, with 3 bases remaining between them. The CDR3 sequence is 13 residues long. This CDR3 reads CASSLAGTDTQYF. The CDR3, as DNA: TGCGCCAGCAGCTTGGCAGGCACAGATACGCAGTATTTT.

There are a few counts of this clone. This chain connects TRBV2 to TRBJ2-2, with unresolved D. The CDR3 loop spans 13 amino acids. Germline V gives CDR1 SNHLY, CDR2 FYNNEI. V was cut by 6 bases and J by 5 bases, with 10 bases left in between. The CDR3 loop reads CASSAPGTGELFF. CDR3 coding DNA: TGTGCCAGCAGCGCCCCGGGTACCGGGGAGCTGTTTTTT.

The rearrangement links TRBV4-2 to TRBJ1-5; D ambiguous. This CDR3 has 13 amino acids. In germline, CDR1 is LGHNA, CDR2 YNFKEQ. V lost 3 bases to trimming and J lost 3 bases, with 6 bases between them. CDR3 region: CASSQGFNQPQHF. CDR3 in DNA: TGTGCCAGCAGCCAGGGCTTCAATCAGCCCCAGCATTTT.